This T cell receptor (beta chain) stems from a study of blood T cells in healthy people across ages. Then a second PCR, running roughly 6 to 12 cycles, was carried out with a sample-barcoded 5' primer and a J-beta primer mix. Every single cDNA molecule received a tag from a template-switch adaptor with 12 random nucleotides. Every sample gave at least 2.5 million paired-end reads containing CDR3. TCRdb used MiXCR to reprocess the 5' RACE reads, holding one entry per CDR3 protein. Of 700,000 to 950,000 distinct CDR3 sequences listed, nearly 60% are singletons. Whole-study results and caveats: The study regarded diversity estimates from one million T cells as underestimates.

This clonotype turned up a few times. Its antigen is undetermined. The sample, roughly 9.1 milliliters of peripheral blood, was drawn from each donor. With 3 bases clipped from V and 5 bases from J, the junction kept 1 base outside the gene matches. The CDR3 has 14 amino acids. Looked up from germline, CDR1 is KGHSH and CDR2 is LQKENI. The chain joins TRBV18 to TRBJ1-4, with 9 bases lining up with TRBD1. The sequence was obtained from a man younger than 45 in good health. The sequenced sample was blood. CDR3 bases: TGTGCCAGCTCACCGGACAGGGGAAATGAAAAACTGTTTTTT. Protein sequence: CASSPDRGNEKLFF.